Each of the 9 T cell receptor beta chains below was sequenced from the same sample in a study of blood T cell repertoires in COVID-19 (dated by TCRdb to the early 2020s). The library was obtained by the immunoSEQ multiplex PCR assay. The table was pulled from immuneACCESS by TCRdb, which kept in-frame rearrangements only. Such tables lose some clones; where checked, under half of the loss comes from unresolved V genes, and the rest has no known cause. In this sample the table shows 200,000 or so clones, approximately 81% of which occur a single time. The ten largest clones add up to 2.9% of the sample. The sample was peripheral blood. The receptors derive from a man in his fifties or sixties who had recovered from COVID-19.

The chain carries TRBV7-9 and TRBJ1-5; D remains unclear. Trimming took 1 base from V and 0 from J, leaving 13 bases between them. CDR1 and CDR2 (germline): SEHNR, FQNEAQ (reference sequence). The CDR3 length is 17 residues. CDR3 in amino acids: CASSLVIGPVSNQPQHF. The CDR3 DNA reads as TGTGCCAGCAGCTTAGTAATTGGGCCAGTTAGCAATCAGCCCCAGCATTTT.

V and J are TRBV14 and TRBJ2-7, with D perhaps matching TRBD2 (6 bases). CDR1 is SGHDN, CDR2 FVKESK, per germline. CDR3 size: 14 residues. With 1 base removed from V and 3 bases from J, the gap between germline ends came to 10 bases. This chain's CDR3 is CASSQVSGVYEQYF. CDR3 in DNA: TGTGCCAGCAGCCAAGTTAGCGGAGTCTACGAGCAGTACTTC.

This clone was counted only a few times. V is TRBV14 and J is TRBJ2-1; 12 nucleotides align to TRBD2. Germline CDR1 is SGHDN and CDR2 is FVKESK. The CDR3 is made up of 15 amino acids. V shed 3 bases, J shed 5 bases, and the junction held 2 bases outside the gene matches. The CDR3 region has the DNA TGTGCCAGCAGCCACAGGACTAGCGGGAACAATGAGCAGTTCTTC. Its translation: CASSHRTSGNNEQFF.

This clone was detected only a few times. The rearrangement links TRBV30 to TRBJ1-6; 7 positions match TRBD1. J gave up 6 bases and V 4 bases, and 9 bases lay outside the gene matches. The germline gives CDR1 GTSNPN, CDR2 SVGIG (reference sequence). This CDR3 has 15 amino acids. CDR3 bases: TGTGCCTGGATGCCAAACAGGGGTACTAATTCACCCCTCCACTTT. Translation: CAWMPNRGTNSPLHF.

The genes are TRBV6-1 and TRBJ1-1; perhaps TRBD1 as D (5 bases). The CDR3 sequence is 16 residues long. V was shortened by 6 bases and J by 0 bases, with 17 bases between the two germline ends. Germline V gene sequence: CDR1 MNHNS, CDR2 SASEGT. The CDR3 DNA reads TGTGCCAGCAGAGAAACCCACAGGAATATGAACACTGAAGCTTTCTTT. Translated, it gives CASRETHRNMNTEAFF.

V usage is TRBV24-1 and J usage is TRBJ1-5; tentatively, D is TRBD1 (6 bases). The CDR3 has 17 residues. Trimming shortened V by 3 bases and J by 2 bases, and 16 bases separated the two germline ends. Germline values: CDR1 KGHDR, CDR2 SFDVKD. The CDR3 bases are TGTGCCACCAGTGATCCTCGGGACACGTCGGGCAATCAGCCCCAGCATTTT. Translation gives CATSDPRDTSGNQPQHF.

V and J are TRBV29-1 and TRBJ2-1; perhaps TRBD1 as D (6 bases). Trimming pared 6 bases from V and 8 bases from J, leaving 14 bases between. This CDR3 spans 12 amino acids. From germline, CDR1 is SQVTM and CDR2 ANQGSEA. The CDR3 loop is CSVRPYRDEQFF. CDR3 sequence (DNA): TGCAGCGTACGTCCTTACAGGGATGAGCAGTTCTTC.

This chain links TRBV28 with TRBJ2-1; 11 nucleotides agree with TRBD2. Germline V gives CDR1 MDHEN, CDR2 SYDVKM. This CDR3 comprises 15 residues. J was trimmed by 6 bases and V by 7 bases; bases with no gene match: 8. The CDR3 loop is CASTVSGRERNEQFF. CDR3 nucleotide sequence: TGTGCCAGCACCGTTAGCGGGAGGGAACGCAATGAGCAGTTCTTC.

V gene TRBV28 combines with J gene TRBJ2-2; D is undetermined. Germline loops: CDR1 MDHEN, CDR2 SYDVKM. The germline V and J ends were trimmed by 10 bases and 0 bases, with 6 bases remaining between them. There are 12 residues in the CDR3. CDR3 DNA sequence: TGTGCCACAATGTCGAACACCGGGGAGCTGTTTTTT. It is translated as CATMSNTGELFF.